Below are 14 T cell receptor beta chains sequenced from a single sample in a study of T-cell memory formation after mild COVID-19. MiXCR, applied by TCRdb to the 5' RACE reads, yields one record per CDR3 protein. Here the sample spans some 490,000 distinct CDR3 sequences, 15% to 20% being singletons. The sample comprised PBMCs or a T cell subset sorted from them (not recorded which). Receptors originate from an adult woman who had mild COVID-19 (a few samples of this study predate the infection). Cell type and time point are not known.

This chain uses TRBV5-1 with TRBJ2-1; tentatively, D is TRBD1 or TRBD2 (5 bases each). CDR1 is SGHRS and CDR2 is YFSETQ in the germline V gene. Deletions cut 3 bases from V and 3 bases from J, with 13 bases between. The CDR3 covers 15 residues. CDR3 loop: CASSSAGTLYNEQFF. The CDR3 DNA follows: TGCGCCAGCAGCTCCGCCGGGACGCTCTACAATGAGCAGTTCTTC. Drawing the rest from reference TRBV5-1 and TRBJ2-1, the complete variable domain is KAGVTQTPRYLIKTRGQQVTLSCSPISGHRSVSWYQQTPGQGLQFLFEYFSETQRNKGNFPGRFSGRQFSNSRSEMNVSTLELGDSALYLCASSSAGTLYNEQFFGPGTRLTVL.

The rearrangement uses TRBV5-1 and TRBJ1-5; possibly TRBD1 for D (6 bases). CDR3 length equals 15 residues. In germline, CDR1 is SGHRS, CDR2 YFSETQ. V lost 4 bases, J lost 4 bases, and 15 bases lay in between. The CDR3 coding sequence is TGCGCCAGCAGCGTGACAGGACGGGGGAATCAGCCCCAGCATTTT. Translation: CASSVTGRGNQPQHF.

This clonotype was counted only a few times. This chain links TRBV6-4 with TRBJ2-7; TRBD1 matches at 10 bases. V was pared by 4 bases and J by 4 bases, with 19 bases of the junction left unmatched. Germline V CDR1 and CDR2: MRHNA, SNTAGT. CDR3 length equals 19 residues. Written as DNA, the CDR3 is TGTGCCAGCAGTGGCTCTCTCCGGGACAGGGGAGGTTTCAGGTACGAGCAGTACTTC. Translation: CASSGSLRDRGGFRYEQYF.

This clonotype was picked up a small number of times. The genes are TRBV5-1 and TRBJ1-2; the D is unclear. The CDR3 sequence is 13 residues long. Germline-derived CDR1 and CDR2 are SGHRS and YFSETQ. V lost 0 bases and J lost 1, with 4 bases in between. As DNA, the CDR3 is TGCGCCAGCAGCTTGGCCCATAACTATGGCTACACCTTC. Translating gives CASSLAHNYGYTF.

Many counts were recorded for this clonotype. V gene TRBV27 combines with J gene TRBJ2-2, with 11 bases that match TRBD2. CDR1 is MNHEY and CDR2 is SMNVEV in the germline V gene (reference sequence). The CDR3 has 15 amino acids. V lost 8 bases to trimming and J lost 2 bases; unmatched junction nucleotides: 4. This CDR3 reads CASRLAGSNTGELFF. CDR3 DNA: TGTGCCAGCCGACTAGCGGGGTCCAACACCGGGGAGCTGTTTTTT.

The CDR3 DNA sequence: TGTGCCAGCAGCTTAGATCTTACGGCAGATACGCAGTATTTT. Amino acid sequence: CASSLDLTADTQYF. The V gene is TRBV7-8, the J gene TRBJ2-3; D remains ambiguous. This CDR3 is built from 14 residues. Germline CDR1 SGHVS, CDR2 FQNEAQ. Trimming stripped 1 base from V and 4 bases from J, with 9 bases between.

This clonotype was detected only a few times. This chain connects TRBV2 to TRBJ2-7; 8 positions match TRBD1. This CDR3 is 14 amino acids long. V dropped 6 bases and J dropped 7; count of bases not matched to a gene: 11. Germline V gene data show CDR1 as SNHLY and CDR2 as FYNNEI. The DNA of the CDR3 is TGTGCCAGCAGCCCCGGACAGGGCGTGGGAGAGCAGTACTTC. Protein: CASSPGQGVGEQYF.

This clonotype occurred many times. The chain is built from TRBV7-9 and TRBJ2-1; D gene unclear. Germline CDR1 reads SEHNR; CDR2 reads FQNEAQ (reference sequence). The V gene lost 1 base and the J gene lost 4 bases, with 5 bases spanning the gap. The CDR3 length is 13 residues. CDR3 loop: CASSLETYNEQFF. Here the CDR3 DNA reads TGTGCCAGCAGCTTAGAGACTTACAATGAGCAGTTCTTC.

This clonotype was picked up a small number of times. This chain joins TRBV6-5 and TRBJ2-7; D is perhaps TRBD1 (5 bases). This CDR3 has 13 residues. Germline V gene data show CDR1 as MNHEY and CDR2 as SVGAGI. V shed 2 bases and J shed 2 bases, with 7 bases lying between them. CDR3 in amino acids: CASSYGAAYEQYF. For the CDR3, the DNA is TGTGCCAGCAGTTACGGGGCAGCCTACGAGCAGTACTTC.

This clonotype occurred many times. CDR3 coding DNA: TGTGCCAGCGGGCAGTATAATTCACCCCTCCACTTT. Its protein product is CASGQYNSPLHF. The genes are TRBV7-3 and TRBJ1-6; D remains unclear. This CDR3 is built from 12 residues. V lost 8 bases, J lost 4 bases, and 6 bases lay in between. The germline CDR1 and CDR2 sequences are SGHTA and FQGTGA.

The V call is TRBV20-1, the J call TRBJ2-6; D is ambiguous. The germline V gene encodes CDR1 DFQATT and CDR2 SNEGSKA (reference sequence). The CDR3 runs to 16 residues. V shed 2 bases and J shed 1 base, with 12 bases lying between them. The CDR3 loop is CSARNFQESGANVLTF. For the CDR3, the DNA is TGCAGTGCTAGAAATTTTCAGGAGTCTGGGGCCAACGTCCTGACTTTC.

The rearrangement links TRBV5-1 to TRBJ1-1; TRBD1 is a possible D gene (5 bases). CDR1 and CDR2 (germline): SGHRS, YFSETQ. Deletions cut 4 bases from V and 1 base from J, with 14 bases between. This CDR3 comprises 15 residues. The CDR3 region is CASSPTGRSNTEAFF. The DNA for the CDR3 is TGCGCCAGCAGCCCTACGGGACGGTCGAACACTGAAGCTTTCTTT.

This clonotype was counted at least ten times. The chain couples TRBV7-9 to TRBJ2-3; 8 nucleotides align to TRBD1. V shed 5 bases and J 0 bases; nucleotides not matched to a gene: 10. The CDR3 is made up of 17 amino acids. Germline CDR1 SEHNR, CDR2 FQNEAQ (reference sequence). The CDR3 DNA sequence: TGTGCCAGCAGCCCGCATCGGACAGGGCCAAGCACAGATACGCAGTATTTT. Translation: CASSPHRTGPSTDTQYF.

This clonotype has ten or more counts. The chain employs TRBV7-2 and TRBJ2-1; 8 bases fit TRBD2. CDR3 length: 14 residues. Germline CDR1 SGHTA, CDR2 FQGNSA. Trimming removed 5 bases from V and 6 bases from J; junction bases left unmatched: 6. CDR3: CASSPSGSINEQFF. CDR3 DNA sequence: TGTGCCAGCAGCCCAAGCGGGAGTATCAATGAGCAGTTCTTC.